The source of this T cell receptor (beta chain) is a study of blood T cell repertoires in COVID-19. On the study more broadly: Specimens from acute and convalescent COVID-19 originated in the United States, Italy and Spain. From T cells, B-cell-depleted T cells, or PBMCs came the material, which was cDNA or gDNA.

Trimming took off 2 bases at V and 3 bases at J, with 11 bases between the two ends. The CDR3 loop spans 14 amino acids. Looked up from germline, CDR1 is MNHEY and CDR2 is SVGEGT. Source study methods: It was from reference gene primer amplification that nucleated cell counts were estimated. Here immunoSEQ multiplex PCR was the method, and the copy in TCRdb shows in-frame clones only, minus some. V and J calls and clone size are as listed in that table; D and trimming were resolved from the DNA. The sample includes roughly 190,000 clones, approximately 80% of them seen just once. Input material: peripheral blood. V gene TRBV6-2 or TRBV6-3 combines with J gene TRBJ2-7, with D possibly being TRBD1 (6 bases). The origin of this receptor is a man aged 55 to 70 with acute or convalescent COVID-19. In nucleotides, the CDR3 is TGTGCCAGCAGTTACGCCAGGGGTAACTACGAGCAGTACTTC. Translating gives CASSYARGNYEQYF.